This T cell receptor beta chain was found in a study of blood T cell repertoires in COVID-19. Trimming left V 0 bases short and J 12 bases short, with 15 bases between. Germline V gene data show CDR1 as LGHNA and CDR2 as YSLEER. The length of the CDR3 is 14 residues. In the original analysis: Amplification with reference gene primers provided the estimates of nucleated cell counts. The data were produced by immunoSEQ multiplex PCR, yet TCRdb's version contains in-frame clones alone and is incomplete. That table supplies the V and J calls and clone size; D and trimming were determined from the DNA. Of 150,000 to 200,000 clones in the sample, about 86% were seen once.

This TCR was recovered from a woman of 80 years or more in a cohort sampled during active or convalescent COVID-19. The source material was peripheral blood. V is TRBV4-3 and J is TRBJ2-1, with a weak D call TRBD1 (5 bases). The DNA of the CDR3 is TGCGCCAGCAGCCAAGATAGGTGGGGCGGCGGGCAGTTCTTC. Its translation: CASSQDRWGGGQFF.